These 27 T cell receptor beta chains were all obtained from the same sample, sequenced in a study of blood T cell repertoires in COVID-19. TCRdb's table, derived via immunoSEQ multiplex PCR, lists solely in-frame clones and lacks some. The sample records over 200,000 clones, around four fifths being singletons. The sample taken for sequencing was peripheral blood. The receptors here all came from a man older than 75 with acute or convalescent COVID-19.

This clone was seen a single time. The CDR3 DNA reads as TGTGCCAGCTCACCAAAGAACCGGGACAGGGGTTCAGATACGCAGTATTTT. Its translation is CASSPKNRDRGSDTQYF. The chain is built from TRBV18 and TRBJ2-3; 10 positions agree with TRBD1. Trimming at V came to 2 bases and at J to 4 bases, leaving 9 bases not matched to a gene. From germline, CDR1 is KGHSH and CDR2 LQKENI. This CDR3 is built from 17 residues.

Here the CDR3 reads CASSARGGSSPLHF. The CDR3 DNA reads as TGTGCCAGTAGTGCCCGGGGGGGAAGCTCACCCCTCCACTTT. The rearrangement links TRBV19 to TRBJ1-6; D is possibly TRBD1 (5 bases). V shed 5 bases and J shed 10 bases, with 15 bases lying between them. The length of the CDR3 is 14 residues. Germline values: CDR1 LNHDA, CDR2 SQIVND (reference sequence).

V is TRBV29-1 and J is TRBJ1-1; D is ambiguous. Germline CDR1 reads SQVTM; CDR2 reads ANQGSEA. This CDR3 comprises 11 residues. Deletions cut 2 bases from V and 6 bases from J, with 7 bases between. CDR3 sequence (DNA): TGCAGCGTTGAACCCTTCTCTGAAGCTTTCTTT. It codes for CSVEPFSEAFF.

The CDR3 bases are TGCGCCAGCAGCCACGGGACTAGCGGGGGGGCCGGCAGCCTTGGCGAGCAGTACTTC. Translated: CASSHGTSGGAGSLGEQYF. The chain couples TRBV4-1 to TRBJ2-7, with 16 bases fitting TRBD2. Germline V CDR1 and CDR2: MGHRA, YSYEKL. The CDR3 contains 19 residues. Germline trimming cut 3 bases from V and 6 bases from J; bases unmatched to any gene: 14.

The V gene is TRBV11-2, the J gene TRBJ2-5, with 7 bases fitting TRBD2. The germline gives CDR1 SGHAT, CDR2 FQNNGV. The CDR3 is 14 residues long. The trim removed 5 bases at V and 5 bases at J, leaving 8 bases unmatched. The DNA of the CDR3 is TGTGCCAGCAGCGCAGGAGCGGGGAGGGAGACCCAGTACTTC. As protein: CASSAGAGRETQYF. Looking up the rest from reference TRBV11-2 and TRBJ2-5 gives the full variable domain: EAGVAQSPRYKIIEKRQSVAFWCNPISGHATLYWYQQILGQGPKLLIQFQNNGVVDDSQLPKDRFSAERLKGVDSTLKIQPAKLEDSAVYLCASSAGAGRETQYFGPGTRLLVL.

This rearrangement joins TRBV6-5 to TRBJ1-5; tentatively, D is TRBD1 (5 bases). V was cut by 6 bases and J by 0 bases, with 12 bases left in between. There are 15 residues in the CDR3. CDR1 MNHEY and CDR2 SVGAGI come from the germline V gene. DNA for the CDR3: TGTGCCAGCAGCTCGACAGTGAATAGCAATCAGCCCCAGCATTTT. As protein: CASSSTVNSNQPQHF.

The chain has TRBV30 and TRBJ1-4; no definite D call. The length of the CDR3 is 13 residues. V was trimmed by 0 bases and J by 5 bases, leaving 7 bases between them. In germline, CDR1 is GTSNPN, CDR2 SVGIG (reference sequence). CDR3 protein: CAWSVIENEKLFF. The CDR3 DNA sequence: TGTGCCTGGAGTGTAATTGAGAATGAAAAACTGTTTTTT.

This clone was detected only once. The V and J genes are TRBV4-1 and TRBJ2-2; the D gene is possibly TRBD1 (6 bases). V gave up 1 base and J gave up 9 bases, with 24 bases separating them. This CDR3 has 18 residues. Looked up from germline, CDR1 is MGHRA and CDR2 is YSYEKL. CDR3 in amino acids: CASSQGLTGTIQAWELFF. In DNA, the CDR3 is TGCGCCAGCAGCCAAGGGTTAACAGGGACCATTCAGGCCTGGGAGCTGTTTTTT.

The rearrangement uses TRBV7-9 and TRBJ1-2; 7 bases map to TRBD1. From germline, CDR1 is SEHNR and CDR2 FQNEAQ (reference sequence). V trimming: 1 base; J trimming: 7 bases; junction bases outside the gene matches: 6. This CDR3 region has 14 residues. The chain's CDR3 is CASSLGTGVSGYTF. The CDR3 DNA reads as TGTGCCAGCAGCTTAGGAACAGGGGTCTCTGGCTACACCTTC.

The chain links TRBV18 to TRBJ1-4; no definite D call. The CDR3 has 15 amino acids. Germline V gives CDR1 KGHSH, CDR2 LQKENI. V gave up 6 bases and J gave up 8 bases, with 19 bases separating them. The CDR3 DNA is TGTGCCAGCTCCCGCGGTTCGGGTCGCAGCGAAAAACTGTTTTTT. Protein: CASSRGSGRSEKLFF.

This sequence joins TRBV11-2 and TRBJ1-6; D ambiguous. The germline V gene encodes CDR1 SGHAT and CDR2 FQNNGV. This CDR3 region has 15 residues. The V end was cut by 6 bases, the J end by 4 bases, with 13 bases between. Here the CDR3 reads CASRDWRVYNSPLHF. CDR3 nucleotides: TGTGCCAGCAGGGATTGGAGGGTGTATAATTCACCCCTCCACTTT.

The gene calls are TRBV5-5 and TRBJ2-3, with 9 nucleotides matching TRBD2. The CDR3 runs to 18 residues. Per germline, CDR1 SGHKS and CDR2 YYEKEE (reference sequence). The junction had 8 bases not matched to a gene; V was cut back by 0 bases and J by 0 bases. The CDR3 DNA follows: TGTGCCAGCAGCTTGGTGGCGGGGGGGAAATTAAGCACAGATACGCAGTATTTT. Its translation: CASSLVAGGKLSTDTQYF.

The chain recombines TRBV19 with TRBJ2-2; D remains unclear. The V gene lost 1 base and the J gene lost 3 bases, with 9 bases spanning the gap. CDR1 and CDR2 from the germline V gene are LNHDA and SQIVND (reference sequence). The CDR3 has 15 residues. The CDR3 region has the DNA TGTGCCAGTAGTATAGTGCAGATGGACACCGGGGAGCTGTTTTTT. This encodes CASSIVQMDTGELFF.

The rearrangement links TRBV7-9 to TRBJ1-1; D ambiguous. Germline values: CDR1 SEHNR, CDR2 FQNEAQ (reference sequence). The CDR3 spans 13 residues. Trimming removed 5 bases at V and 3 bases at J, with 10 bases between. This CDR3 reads CASSPGMDTEAFF. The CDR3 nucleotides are TGTGCCAGCAGCCCCGGTATGGACACTGAAGCTTTCTTT.

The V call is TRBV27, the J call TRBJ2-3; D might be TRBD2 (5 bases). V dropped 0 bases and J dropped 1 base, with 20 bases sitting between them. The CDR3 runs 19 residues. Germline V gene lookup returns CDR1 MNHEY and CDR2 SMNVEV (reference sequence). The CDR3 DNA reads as TGTGCCAGCAGTTTATCCTTAGAAGCGGCTGGCTCTGGCACAGATACGCAGTATTTT. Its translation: CASSLSLEAAGSGTDTQYF.

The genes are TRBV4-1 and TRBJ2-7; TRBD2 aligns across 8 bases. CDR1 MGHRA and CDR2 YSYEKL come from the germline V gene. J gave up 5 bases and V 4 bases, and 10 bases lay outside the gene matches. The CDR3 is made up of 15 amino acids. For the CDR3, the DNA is TGCGCCAGCAGCCCAAACCCGGGAGGGCCGGACGAGCAGTACTTC. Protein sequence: CASSPNPGGPDEQYF.

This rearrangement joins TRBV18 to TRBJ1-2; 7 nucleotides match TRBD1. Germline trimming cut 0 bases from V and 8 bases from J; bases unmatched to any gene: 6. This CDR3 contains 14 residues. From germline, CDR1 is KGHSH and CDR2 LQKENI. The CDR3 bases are TGTGCCAGCTCACCACCGACAGGGTTTGAGGGCTACACCTTC. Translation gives CASSPPTGFEGYTF.

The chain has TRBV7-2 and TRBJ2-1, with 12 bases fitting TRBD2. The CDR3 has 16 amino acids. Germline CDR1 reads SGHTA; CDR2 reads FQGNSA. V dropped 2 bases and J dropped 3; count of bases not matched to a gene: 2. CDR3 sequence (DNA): TGTGCCAGCAGCTTAACGACTAGCGGGAGCTACAATGAGCAGTTCTTC. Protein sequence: CASSLTTSGSYNEQFF.

The CDR3 reads CASSPGTAANEKLFF. The CDR3 nucleotides are TGTGCCAGCAGCCCGGGGACAGCTGCTAATGAAAAACTGTTTTTT. The rearrangement uses TRBV3-1 (or the pseudogene TRBV3-2) and TRBJ1-4; 7 nucleotides match TRBD1. The CDR3 extends over 15 amino acids. The germline V gene encodes CDR1 LGHDT and CDR2 YNNKEL (reference sequence). The V segment lost 4 bases and the J segment 3 bases; nucleotides outside the gene matches: 5.

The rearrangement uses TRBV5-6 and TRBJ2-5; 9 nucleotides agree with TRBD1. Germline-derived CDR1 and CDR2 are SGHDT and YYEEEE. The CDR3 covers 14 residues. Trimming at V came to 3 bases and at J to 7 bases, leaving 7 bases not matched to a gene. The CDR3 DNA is TGTGCCAGCAGCTACAGACAGGGACAGGGGACCCAGTACTTC. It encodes CASSYRQGQGTQYF. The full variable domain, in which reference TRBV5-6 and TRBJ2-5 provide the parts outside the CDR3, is DAGVTQSPTHLIKTRGQQVTLRCSPKSGHDTVSWYQQALGQGPQFIFQYYEEEERQRGNFPDRFSGHQFPNYSSELNVNALLLGDSALYLCASSYRQGQGTQYFGPGTRLLVL.

As DNA, the CDR3 is TGCGCCAGCAGCTTGGTAACTAGCGGACAAGAGACCCAGTACTTC. It yields the protein CASSLVTSGQETQYF. V gene TRBV5-1 combines with J gene TRBJ2-5, with TRBD2 identical over 8 bases. CDR3 length: 15 amino acids. Trimming took 0 bases from V and 2 from J; bases not matched to a gene: 3. CDR1 SGHRS and CDR2 YFSETQ come from the germline V gene.

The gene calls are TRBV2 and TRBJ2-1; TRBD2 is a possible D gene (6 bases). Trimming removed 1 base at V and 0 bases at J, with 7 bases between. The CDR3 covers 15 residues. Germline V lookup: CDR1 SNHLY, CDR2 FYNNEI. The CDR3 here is CASSEGGASYNEQFF. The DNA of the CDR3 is TGTGCCAGCAGTGAAGGCGGGGCCTCCTACAATGAGCAGTTCTTC.

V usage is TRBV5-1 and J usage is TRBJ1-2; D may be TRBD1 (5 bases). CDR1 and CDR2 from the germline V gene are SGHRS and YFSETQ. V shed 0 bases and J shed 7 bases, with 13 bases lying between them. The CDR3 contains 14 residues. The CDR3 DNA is TGCGCCAGCAGCTTGGAAGGCAGGGAGGGTGGCTACACCTTC. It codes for CASSLEGREGGYTF.

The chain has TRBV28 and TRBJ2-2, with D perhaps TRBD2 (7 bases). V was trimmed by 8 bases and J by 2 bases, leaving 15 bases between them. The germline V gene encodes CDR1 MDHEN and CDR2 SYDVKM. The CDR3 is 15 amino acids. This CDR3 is CASPWGGHNTGELFF. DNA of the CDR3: TGTGCCAGCCCCTGGGGGGGACATAACACCGGGGAGCTGTTTTTT.

The CDR3 DNA is TGTGCCAGCAGCCCACCCACCCCGACAGGGGACTGCAATCAGCCCCAGCATTTT. Amino acids: CASSPPTPTGDCNQPQHF. The rearrangement joins TRBV9 to TRBJ1-5, with 8 nucleotides matching TRBD1. With V trimmed by 4 bases and J by 2 bases, 14 bases remained unmatched. The CDR3 runs to 18 residues. Germline V gene sequence: CDR1 SGDLS, CDR2 YYNGEE.

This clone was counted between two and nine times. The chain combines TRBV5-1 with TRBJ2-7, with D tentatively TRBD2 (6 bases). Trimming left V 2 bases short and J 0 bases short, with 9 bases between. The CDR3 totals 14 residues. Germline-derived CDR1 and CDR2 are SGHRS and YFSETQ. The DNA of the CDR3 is TGCGCCAGCAGCTTCGGCGGGGACTCCTACGAGCAGTACTTC. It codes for CASSFGGDSYEQYF.

CDR3 coding DNA: TGTGCCAGTAGCACCGACAGGGGTGGTAGCGGGCCTCTTACCTACGAGCAGTACTTC. As protein: CASSTDRGGSGPLTYEQYF. J is TRBJ2-7 and V is TRBV19, with a weak D call TRBD1 (8 bases). Trimming stripped 6 bases from V and 2 bases from J, with 29 bases between. The length of the CDR3 is 19 residues. Germline V gene lookup returns CDR1 LNHDA and CDR2 SQIVND (reference sequence).